The clone carrying this T cell receptor beta chain was seen once. Patients in Seattle were enrolled during active infection, then followed longitudinally. This sample was taken from a study of blood T cell repertoires in COVID-19. Looking at the study overall: Acute-phase and convalescent COVID-19 samples originated in the United States, Italy and Spain.

The V gene lost 1 base and the J gene lost 3 bases, with 16 bases spanning the gap. The CDR3 covers 17 residues. Germline assignment: CDR1 LNHNV and CDR2 YYDKDF (reference sequence). Under the authors' procedure: Amplifying reference gene primers gave estimates of nucleated cell counts. Profiled with immunoSEQ multiplex PCR; TCRdb holds only in-frame clones, not every one. V and J calls and clone size are given by that table; D and trimming were obtained from the DNA. The profile covers 210,000 or so clones, with approximately 85% appearing a single time and about 5.1% taken by the ten largest. The TCR originated in a man aged 45-65 years with COVID-19, enrolled during active disease. Sequencing was performed on peripheral blood. The rearrangement links TRBV15 to TRBJ1-5, with a possible D match to TRBD1 (6 bases). Written as DNA, the CDR3 is TGTGCCACCAGCAGAGTCTTCACAGGGAAATCCAATCAGCCCCAGCATTTT. Encoded protein: CATSRVFTGKSNQPQHF.